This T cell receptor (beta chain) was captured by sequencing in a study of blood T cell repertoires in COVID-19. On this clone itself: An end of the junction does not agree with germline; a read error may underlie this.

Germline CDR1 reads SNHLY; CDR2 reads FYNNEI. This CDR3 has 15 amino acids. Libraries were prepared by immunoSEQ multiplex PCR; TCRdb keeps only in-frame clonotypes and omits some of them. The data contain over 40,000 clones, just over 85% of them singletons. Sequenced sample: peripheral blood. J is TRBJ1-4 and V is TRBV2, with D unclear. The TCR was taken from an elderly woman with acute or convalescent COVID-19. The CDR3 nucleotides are TGTGCCAGCAGGGAAGATGGTGGGCGGGAGGAAAAACTGTTTTTT. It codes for CASREDGGREEKLFF.